The 12 T cell receptor beta chains below come from one sample, sequenced in a study of CDR3 diversity in severe acne. TCRdb called the PCR reads again in MiXCR, with one record for every CDR3 protein. The sample yields 97,000 or so distinct CDR3 sequences, roughly half seen once. The specimen was blood. These receptors were collected from a male donor with acne.

On this clonotype: This CDR3 is missing its conserved last phenylalanine or tryptophan, likely due to a read error. The genes are TRBV5-1 and TRBJ1-4; D is perhaps TRBD1 (5 bases). Trimming pared 2 bases from V and 8 bases from J, leaving 13 bases between. The CDR3 is made up of 14 amino acids. Germline CDR1 reads SGHRS; CDR2 reads YFSETQ. The DNA for the CDR3 is TGCGCCAGCAGCTTTACACGCGGGGGGGAAAAACTGTTTCTT. Translation gives CASSFTRGGEKLFL.

V gene TRBV5-1 combines with J gene TRBJ2-2; 8 bases align to TRBD1. CDR1 and CDR2 (germline): SGHRS, YFSETQ. This CDR3 has 15 amino acids. Trimming removed 4 bases from V and 4 bases from J; junction bases left unmatched: 6. This chain's CDR3 is CASSVDRALTGELFF. The CDR3 region has the DNA TGCGCCAGCAGCGTGGACAGGGCCCTCACCGGGGAGCTGTTTTTT.

In regard to this clonotype: This could be a read error, since a much larger clone is one nucleotide away. The J gene is TRBJ2-2, the V gene TRBV6-6; TRBD1 matches at 7 bases. CDR3 length: 15 amino acids. Germline lookup yields CDR1 MNHNY and CDR2 SVGAGI (reference sequence). CDR3 protein: CAGSYVTGDTGELFF. The CDR3 coding sequence is TGTGCCGGCAGTTACGTTACAGGGGACACCGGGGAGCTGTTTTTT.

V is TRBV7-6 and J is TRBJ2-1; D perhaps matches TRBD2 (5 bases). With 5 bases removed from V and 1 base from J, the gap between germline ends came to 12 bases. Germline loops: CDR1 SGHVS, CDR2 FNYEAQ. The CDR3 has 15 residues. The CDR3 is CASSTGLGSYNEQFF. The CDR3 DNA reads TGTGCCAGCAGCACCGGACTGGGTTCCTACAATGAGCAGTTCTTC.

This chain joins TRBV7-9 and TRBJ2-5, with D tentatively TRBD1 (5 bases). V lost 5 bases to trimming and J lost 4 bases, with 11 bases between them. CDR3 length: 13 amino acids. Germline-derived CDR1 and CDR2 are SEHNR and FQNEAQ (reference sequence). CDR3 coding DNA: TGTGCCAGCAGCCCCAGGGTTGGAGAGACCCAGTACTTC. It codes for CASSPRVGETQYF.

The V gene is TRBV7-3, the J gene TRBJ1-5, with D perhaps TRBD1 (6 bases). The CDR3 consists of 14 residues. V dropped 3 bases and J dropped 11 bases, with 17 bases sitting between them. Germline CDR1 reads SGHTA; CDR2 reads FQGTGA. The CDR3 here is CASSLVGGTRTQHF. In nucleotides, the CDR3 is TGTGCCAGCAGCTTGGTGGGGGGCACGCGTACCCAGCATTTT.

Ten or more counts support this clonotype. This sequence joins TRBV6-1 and TRBJ1-6; no clear D gene. With 0 bases removed from V and 9 bases from J, the gap between germline ends came to 12 bases. CDR3 size: 15 residues. The germline V gene encodes CDR1 MNHNS and CDR2 SASEGT. The CDR3 reads CASSEAMSEGSPLHF. For the CDR3, the DNA is TGTGCCAGCAGTGAAGCGATGTCGGAAGGTTCACCCCTCCACTTT.

This clonotype was recorded at least ten times. V usage is TRBV5-1 and J usage is TRBJ2-2; D is unresolved. The germline V gene encodes CDR1 SGHRS and CDR2 YFSETQ. V was pared by 4 bases and J by 5 bases, with 9 bases between. This CDR3 has 13 amino acids. The CDR3: CASSPQWTGELFF. The CDR3 nucleotides read TGCGCCAGCAGCCCTCAGTGGACCGGGGAGCTGTTTTTT.

To note about this clonotype: A read error may explain this, as a much larger clone is one base away. The V and J genes are TRBV2 and TRBJ2-7; D is unclear. The V end was cut by 4 bases, the J end by 6 bases, with 4 bases between. The germline V gene has CDR1 SNHLY and CDR2 FYNNEI. The CDR3 consists of 10 residues. For the CDR3, the DNA is TGTGCCAGCAGTGGATTCGAGCAGTACTTC. Translation: CASSGFEQYF. Full variable domain (remainder filled in from reference TRBV2 and TRBJ2-7): EPEVTQTPSHQVTQMGQEVILRCVPISNHLYFYWYRQILGQKVEFLVSFYNNEISEKSEIFDDQFSVERPDGSNFTLKIRSTKLEDSAMYFCASSGFEQYFGPGTRLTVT.

This clonotype is judged medium-sized. The V and J genes are TRBV10-1 and TRBJ1-1; tentatively, D is TRBD1 (6 bases). The CDR3 runs 13 residues. Germline CDR1 reads WNHNN; CDR2 reads SYGVQD (reference sequence). Trimming left V 8 bases short and J 2 bases short, with 12 bases between. CDR3: CASRQGYNTEAFF. The CDR3 nucleotides are TGCGCCAGCCGTCAGGGGTACAACACTGAAGCTTTCTTT.

The V and J genes are TRBV15 and TRBJ1-5; 7 positions match TRBD1. CDR1 and CDR2 (germline): LNHNV, YYDKDF (reference sequence). The V gene end was trimmed by 0 bases and the J gene end by 6 bases; junction bases not matched to a gene: 11. The CDR3 loop spans 17 amino acids. The CDR3 spells CATSRDQGRGSRQPQHF. In DNA form, the CDR3 reads TGTGCCACCAGCAGAGATCAGGGCAGGGGGTCCCGTCAGCCCCAGCATTTT.

This clonotype occurred many times. The genes are TRBV20-1 and TRBJ2-3, with D possibly TRBD2 on 6 matching bases. V lost 0 bases and J lost 10, with 26 bases in between. The germline gives CDR1 DFQATT, CDR2 SNEGSKA (reference sequence). The CDR3 is 17 amino acids. This CDR3 is CSAREGGGLQAQAAQYF. CDR3 DNA sequence: TGCAGTGCTAGAGAGGGGGGTGGACTGCAGGCCCAGGCTGCGCAGTATTTT.